This T cell receptor (beta chain) derives from a study of cytomegalovirus exposure and HLA in healthy donors. General study findings and limits: A missense variant in DCLRE1C was later tied to TCR beta V- and J-gene trimming.

Use of 60 Vbeta and 13 Jbeta primers characterized the PCR. Sequencing used immunoSEQ multiplex PCR; TCRdb keeps in-frame clones, though not all of them. The sample carries tens of thousands of clones, 7.6% recorded once. A few counts support this clone. Its antigen is not identified. Per the germline V gene, CDR1 is SQVTM and CDR2 is ANQGSEA. This CDR3 has 13 amino acids. The V segment lost 4 bases and the J segment 5 bases; nucleotides outside the gene matches: 5. The specimen was PBMCs. The rearrangement links TRBV29-1 to TRBJ1-1; 9 bases map to TRBD1. This receptor was taken from a man aged 45 to 65 in good health and CMV-seronegative. The CDR3 DNA reads as TGCAGCGTTGCCAGGACAGGGGAGACTGAAGCTTTCTTT. Translated: CSVARTGETEAFF.